The sequence of this T cell receptor beta chain was determined in a study of early T cells in non-severe SARS-CoV-2 infection. Findings and limits, study-wide: Anti-spike CD8 specificities were favored by VDJdb matching, whose results missed private and CD4 specificities.

To note about this clonotype: The antigen is unknown.

Researchers attached unique molecular identifiers to individual cDNA molecules. TCRdb re-called the 5' RACE reads with MiXCR, one entry per CDR3 protein. This repertoire shows fewer than 85,000 distinct CDR3 sequences, around 12% found once; its top ten account for roughly 1.3%. The sequence was obtained from an adult who was a healthcare worker with PCR-confirmed SARS-CoV-2 infection or an uninfected control (not recorded which). The sample was whole blood.

The CDR3, as DNA: TGTGCCAGCAGCCCGAATACCTACGAGCAGTACTTC. It encodes CASSPNTYEQYF. The chain uses TRBV7-2 and TRBJ2-7, with D uncertain. The CDR3 contains 12 residues. The V gene lost 5 bases and the J gene lost 2 bases, with 7 bases spanning the gap. Germline V gene lookup returns CDR1 SGHTA and CDR2 FQGNSA.